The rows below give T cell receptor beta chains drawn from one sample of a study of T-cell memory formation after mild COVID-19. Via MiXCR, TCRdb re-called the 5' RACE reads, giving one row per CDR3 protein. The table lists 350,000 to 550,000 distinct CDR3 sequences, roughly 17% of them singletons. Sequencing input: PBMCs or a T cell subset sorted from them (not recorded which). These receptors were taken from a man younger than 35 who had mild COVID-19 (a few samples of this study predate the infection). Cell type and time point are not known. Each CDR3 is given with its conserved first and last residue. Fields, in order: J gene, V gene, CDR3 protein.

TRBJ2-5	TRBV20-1	CSARDGGASGGETQYF
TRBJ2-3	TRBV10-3	CATRLAGGLTDTQYF
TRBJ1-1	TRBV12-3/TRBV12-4	CASSLTLMNTEAFF
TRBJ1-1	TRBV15	CATRAGGYTEAFF
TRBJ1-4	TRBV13	CASSSGRGANEKLFF
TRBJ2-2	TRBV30	CAWSVRWGRNTGELFF
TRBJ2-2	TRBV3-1	CASSYQAGSGELFF
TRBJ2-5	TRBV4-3	CASSQEGGQETQYF
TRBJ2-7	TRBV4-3	CASSQESRGYEQYF
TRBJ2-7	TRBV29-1	CSGIQDSPSYEQYF
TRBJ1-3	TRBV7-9	CASSLSRVDGNTIYF
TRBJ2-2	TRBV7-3	CASFAGGRTGELFF
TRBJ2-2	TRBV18	CASSPGQAGGELFF
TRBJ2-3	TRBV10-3	CAISDGGGGDTQYF
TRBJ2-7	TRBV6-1	CASSENTGYEQYF
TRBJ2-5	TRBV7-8	CASSFYQRGGPIQETQYF
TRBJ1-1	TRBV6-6	CASRPGRAEKFQAFF
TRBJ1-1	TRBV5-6	CASSPYIGGGTEAFF
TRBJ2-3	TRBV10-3	CAINGDKIGTDTQYF
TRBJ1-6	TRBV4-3	CASSQQRDRGAPLHF
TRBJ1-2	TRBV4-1	CASSPSGPGGYGYTF
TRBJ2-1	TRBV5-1	CASSLGLAGGPSSYNEQFF
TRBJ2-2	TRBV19	CASSRRGVGTGELFF
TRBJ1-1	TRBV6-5	CASSYRRNTEAFF
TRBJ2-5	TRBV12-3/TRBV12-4	CASSIRDQETQYF
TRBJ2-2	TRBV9	CASSVTTGPLFF